The sequence of this T cell receptor (beta chain) was determined in a study of T cell repertoires in cytomegalovirus infection. Study details: It was the public TCR beta signatures that indicated both CMV infection and matching HLA type.

Study-level points and caveats: HLA-C-restricted CMV clonotypes gave the most frequent clonotype in two of eight donors. Summed public TCR beta family frequency identified CMV carriers bearing the relevant HLA.

CDR1 is SEHNR and CDR2 is FQNEAQ in the germline V gene (reference sequence). This CDR3 is built from 14 residues. The junction had 6 bases not matched to a gene; V was cut back by 5 bases and J by 2 bases. This clonotype was observed a few times. The antigen remains undetermined. TCRdb passed the reads through MiXCR, listing each CDR3 protein once. Among tens of thousands of distinct CDR3 sequences, about 18% were seen once, and the ten largest hold more than 25%. Source: CD8+ T cells from cultured PBMCs, taken from culture after CMV antigen stimulation. The clonotype originates from a human donor in good health (CMV status not recorded). Some clones in this sample may be carry-over from other donors' samples. The chain couples TRBV7-9 to TRBJ2-7, with TRBD2 matching over 7 bases. CDR3 bases: TGTGCCAGCAGCCCCCGGGGGGTTACCTACGAGCAGTACTTC. Protein sequence: CASSPRGVTYEQYF.